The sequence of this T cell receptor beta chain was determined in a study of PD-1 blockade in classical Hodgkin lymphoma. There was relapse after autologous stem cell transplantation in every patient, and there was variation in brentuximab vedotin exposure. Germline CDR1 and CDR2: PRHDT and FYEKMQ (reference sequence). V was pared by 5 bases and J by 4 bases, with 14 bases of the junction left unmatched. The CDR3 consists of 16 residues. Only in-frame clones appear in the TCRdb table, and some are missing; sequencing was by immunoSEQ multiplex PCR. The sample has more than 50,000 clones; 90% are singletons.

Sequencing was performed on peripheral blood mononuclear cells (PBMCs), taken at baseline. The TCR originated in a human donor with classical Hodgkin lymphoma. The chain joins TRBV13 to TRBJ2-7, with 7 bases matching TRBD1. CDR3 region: CASSPLNTGASYEQYF. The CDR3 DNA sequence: TGTGCCAGCAGCCCATTGAATACAGGGGCCTCTTACGAGCAGTACTTC.